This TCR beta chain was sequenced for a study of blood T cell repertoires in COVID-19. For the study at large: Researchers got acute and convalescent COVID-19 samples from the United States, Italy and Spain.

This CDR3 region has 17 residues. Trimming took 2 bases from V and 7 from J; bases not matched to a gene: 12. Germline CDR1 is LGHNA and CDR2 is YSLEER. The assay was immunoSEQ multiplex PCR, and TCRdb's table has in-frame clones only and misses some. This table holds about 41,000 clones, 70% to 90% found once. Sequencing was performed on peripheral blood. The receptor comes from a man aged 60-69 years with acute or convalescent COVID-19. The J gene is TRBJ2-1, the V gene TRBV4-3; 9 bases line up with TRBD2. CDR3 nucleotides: TGCGCCAGCAGCCAACAGCCAAGGGCGGGGGGGCCGAATGAGCAGTTCTTC. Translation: CASSQQPRAGGPNEQFF.